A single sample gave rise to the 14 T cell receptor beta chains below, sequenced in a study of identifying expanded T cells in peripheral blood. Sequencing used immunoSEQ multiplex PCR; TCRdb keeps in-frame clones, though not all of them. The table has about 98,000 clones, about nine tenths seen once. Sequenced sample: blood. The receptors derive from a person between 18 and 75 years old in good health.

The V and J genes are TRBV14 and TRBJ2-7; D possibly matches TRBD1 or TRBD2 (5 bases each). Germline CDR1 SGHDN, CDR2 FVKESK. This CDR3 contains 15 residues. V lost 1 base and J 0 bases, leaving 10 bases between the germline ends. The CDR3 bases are TGTGCCAGCAGCCAAGCCCGGGACGGCTCCTACGAGCAGTACTTC. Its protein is CASSQARDGSYEQYF.

CDR3: CASSPTGTSGYEQYF. CDR3 nucleotide sequence: TGTGCCAGCAGTCCAACCGGGACTAGCGGCTACGAGCAGTACTTC. The V gene is TRBV27, the J gene TRBJ2-7; 11 nucleotides line up with TRBD2. From germline, CDR1 is MNHEY and CDR2 SMNVEV (reference sequence). The length of the CDR3 is 15 residues. Trimming took 5 bases from V and 3 from J; bases not matched to a gene: 6.

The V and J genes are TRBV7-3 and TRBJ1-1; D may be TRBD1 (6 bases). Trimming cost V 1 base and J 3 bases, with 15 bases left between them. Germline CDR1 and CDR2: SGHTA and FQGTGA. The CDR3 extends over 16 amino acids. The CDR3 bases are TGTGCCAGCAGCTTAATTGGGGACAAGGCACACACTGAAGCTTTCTTT. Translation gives CASSLIGDKAHTEAFF. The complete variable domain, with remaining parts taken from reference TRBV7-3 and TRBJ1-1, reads GAGVSQTPSNKVTEKGKYVELRCDPISGHTALYWYRQSLGQGPEFLIYFQGTGAADDSGLPNDRFFAVRPEGSVSTLKIQRTERGDSAVYLCASSLIGDKAHTEAFFGQGTRLTVV.

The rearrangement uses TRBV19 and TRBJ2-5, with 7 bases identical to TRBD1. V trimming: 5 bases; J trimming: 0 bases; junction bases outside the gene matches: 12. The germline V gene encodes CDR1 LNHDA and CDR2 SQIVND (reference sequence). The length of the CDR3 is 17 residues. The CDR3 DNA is TGTGCCAGTAGTGATAAGGGGACAGCCTTAAACCAAGAGACCCAGTACTTC. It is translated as CASSDKGTALNQETQYF.

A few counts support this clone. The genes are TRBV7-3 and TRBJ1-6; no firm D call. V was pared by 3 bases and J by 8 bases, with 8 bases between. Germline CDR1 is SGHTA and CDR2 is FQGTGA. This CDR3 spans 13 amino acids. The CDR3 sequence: CASSLGRHSPLHF. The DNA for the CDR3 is TGTGCCAGCAGCTTGGGCAGACATTCACCCCTCCACTTT. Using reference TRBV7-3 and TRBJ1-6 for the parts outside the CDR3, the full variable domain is GAGVSQTPSNKVTEKGKYVELRCDPISGHTALYWYRQSLGQGPEFLIYFQGTGAADDSGLPNDRFFAVRPEGSVSTLKIQRTERGDSAVYLCASSLGRHSPLHFGNGTRLTVT.

The CDR3 region is CASSQGQGYGYTF. For the CDR3, the DNA is TGTGCCAGCAGTCAAGGACAGGGATATGGCTACACCTTC. The rearrangement links TRBV7-8 to TRBJ1-2; 8 bases are shared with TRBD1. Germline CDR1 is SGHVS and CDR2 is FQNEAQ. The CDR3 runs to 13 residues. The trim removed 6 bases at V and 5 bases at J, leaving 5 bases unmatched. The entire variable domain, with the rest obtained from reference TRBV7-8 and TRBJ1-2, is as follows: GAGVSQSPRYKVAKRGQDVALRCDPISGHVSLFWYQQALGQGPEFLTYFQNEAQLDKSGLPSDRFFAERPEGSVSTLKIQRTQQEDSAVYLCASSQGQGYGYTFGSGTRLTVV.

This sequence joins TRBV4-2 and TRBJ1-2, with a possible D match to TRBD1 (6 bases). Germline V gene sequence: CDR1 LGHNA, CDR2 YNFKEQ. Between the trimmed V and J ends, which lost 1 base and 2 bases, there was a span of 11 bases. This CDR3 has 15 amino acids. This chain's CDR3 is CASSQGVGANYGYTF. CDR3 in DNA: TGTGCCAGCAGCCAAGGGGTGGGGGCAAACTATGGCTACACCTTC.

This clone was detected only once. CDR3 bases: TGTGCCAGCTCACCCCAGACACGATTTGGAAACACCATATATTTT. Its translation: CASSPQTRFGNTIYF. V usage is TRBV18 and J usage is TRBJ1-3; no reliable D call. CDR1 KGHSH and CDR2 LQKENI come from the germline V gene. This CDR3 region has 15 residues. V was clipped by 3 bases and J by 3 bases, with 12 bases between them.

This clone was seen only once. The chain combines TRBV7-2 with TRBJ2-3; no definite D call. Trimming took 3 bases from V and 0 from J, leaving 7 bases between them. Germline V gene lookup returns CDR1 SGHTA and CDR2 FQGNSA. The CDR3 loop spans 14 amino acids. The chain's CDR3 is CASSFFSSTDTQYF. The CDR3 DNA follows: TGTGCCAGCAGCTTCTTTTCTAGCACAGATACGCAGTATTTT.

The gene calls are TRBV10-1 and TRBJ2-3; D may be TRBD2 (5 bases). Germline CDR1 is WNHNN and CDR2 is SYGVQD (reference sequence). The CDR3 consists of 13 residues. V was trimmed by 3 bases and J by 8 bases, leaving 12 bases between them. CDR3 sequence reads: CASSEFQAGTQYF. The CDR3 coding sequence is TGCGCCAGCAGTGAATTCCAGGCGGGTACGCAGTATTTT.

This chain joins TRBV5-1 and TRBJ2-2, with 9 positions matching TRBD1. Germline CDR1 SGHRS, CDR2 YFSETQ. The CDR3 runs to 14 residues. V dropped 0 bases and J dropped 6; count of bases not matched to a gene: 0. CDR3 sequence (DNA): TGCGCCAGCAGCTTGGGACAGGGGGCCGGGGAGCTGTTTTTT. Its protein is CASSLGQGAGELFF. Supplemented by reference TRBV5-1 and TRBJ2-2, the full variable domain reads KAGVTQTPRYLIKTRGQQVTLSCSPISGHRSVSWYQQTPGQGLQFLFEYFSETQRNKGNFPGRFSGRQFSNSRSEMNVSTLELGDSALYLCASSLGQGAGELFFGEGSRLTVL.

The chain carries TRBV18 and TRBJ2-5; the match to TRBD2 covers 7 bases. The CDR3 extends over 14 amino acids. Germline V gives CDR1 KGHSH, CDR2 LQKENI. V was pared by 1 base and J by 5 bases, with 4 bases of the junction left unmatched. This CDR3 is CASSPLKAGETQYF. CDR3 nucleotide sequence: TGTGCCAGCTCACCACTGAAAGCGGGGGAGACCCAGTACTTC. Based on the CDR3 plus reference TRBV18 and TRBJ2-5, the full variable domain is NAGVMQNPRHLVRRRGQEARLRCSPMKGHSHVYWYRQLPEEGLKFMVYLQKENIIDESGMPKERFSAEFPKEGPSILRIQQVVRGDSAAYFCASSPLKAGETQYFGPGTRLLVL.

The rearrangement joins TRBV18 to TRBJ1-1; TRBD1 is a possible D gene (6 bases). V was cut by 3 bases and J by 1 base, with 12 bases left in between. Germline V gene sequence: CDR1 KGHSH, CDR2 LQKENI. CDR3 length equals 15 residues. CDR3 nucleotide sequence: TGTGCCAGCTCACCTTCTGGGGGCACGAACACTGAAGCTTTCTTT. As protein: CASSPSGGTNTEAFF.

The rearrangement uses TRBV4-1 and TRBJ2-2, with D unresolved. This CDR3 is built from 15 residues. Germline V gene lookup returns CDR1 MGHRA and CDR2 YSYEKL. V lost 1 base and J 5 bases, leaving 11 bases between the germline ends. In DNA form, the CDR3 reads TGCGCCAGCAGCCAAGTCTTGTCGCGAACCGGGGAGCTGTTTTTT. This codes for CASSQVLSRTGELFF.